One T cell receptor beta chain is described in this entry. Its antigen is unknown. In total, fewer than 750 healthy bone marrow donors made up the cohort. At the time of sampling, every cohort member was nominally healthy, though immune exposures that went unrecorded were likely present. The donor was CMV seropositive and belonged to the group of 250 to 300 seropositive cohort members. Every donor gave a peripheral blood sample, and the peripheral blood mononuclear cells from that sample were used for TCR beta sequencing. Genomic DNA was extracted from the blood cell samples with the Qiagen DNeasy Blood Extraction Kit. Including cysteine and phenylalanine, the CDR3 has 13 amino acids. Here the CDR3 DNA is all that survives: 39 bases in frame from base 1. CDR1 and CDR2 are read off the germline V gene (reference sequence) as SEHNR and FQNEAQ. V sheds 1 base and J sheds 2 bases, leaving 5 bases between their ends.

The entry originates in a study of cytomegalovirus exposure and HLA in healthy donors (dated by TCRdb to 2015 to 2018). Notes on the research overall: According to an earlier analysis of several hundred of the donors, roughly 180 million T cells yielded roughly 110 million unique TCR beta sequences and 276 Gb of sequence data. An early release covering about 600 HLA-typed donors comprised about 320 gigabases of sequencing data and 65 million to 100 million unique TCR sequences. Among the roughly 430 genotyped donors, around 81% belonged to the genetic ancestry cluster associated with self-reported Caucasian donors. The study aimed to test whether cataloging public T cell receptors could reveal signatures of past pathogen exposure. The study profiled the T cell repertoires of 500 to 800 subjects by immunosequencing and related them to cytomegalovirus serostatus. Along with the approximately 670-subject first cohort, a separate validation cohort of over 90 different subjects was used. High-throughput TCR immunosequencing, statistical association of individual TCRs with disease status, and machine learning were combined to predict cytomegalovirus infection status. A later analysis re-analyzed previously published TCR beta repertoires from 666 donors and added high-resolution HLA genotyping to study TCR occurrence patterns. The later analysis used no new phenotypic data to find candidate immune exposures, relying instead on TCR beta sequences and their occurrence across donors. To decide whether each TCR beta V gene segment behaved as functional or pseudogenic, an earlier analysis of over 500 of the donors relied on high-throughput TCR beta sequencing. Donor age, sex, ethnicity and CMV serostatus were collected together with the repertoire data. Genome-wide SNP genotypes for about 65% of the roughly 670 donors were used in a later genetic analysis, which treated that subset as a discovery cohort. All discovery cohort repertoires had been generated on a single sequencing platform. Class I and class II HLA loci were covered by the typing at four-digit resolution. The number of typed donors differed by locus: about 620-640 for A, B, C, DRB1 and DQB1; some 500 for DQA1; 606 for DPA1; and about 470 for DPB1. Because of strong linkage in the cohort, five DR-DQ haplotypes were treated as single units for association and clustering. On average, around 230,000 unique TCR beta nucleotide sequences were sequenced per donor among a few hundred genotyped donors of the cohort, with 15% to 20% of those sequences being non-productive.

The library was made by the immunoSEQ multiplex PCR assay. For the multiplex PCR, a mixture combining 60 forward primers for TCR Vbeta segments and 13 reverse primers for TCR Jbeta segments was used. The CDR3 region of rearranged TCR beta genes was amplified from genomic DNA by a multiplex PCR assay. Amplified TCR beta libraries were sequenced as 87-base-pair reads on the Illumina HiSeq System. The original methods were these. In a later analysis, 70 million to 95 million unique TCR beta chains were counted across the 690 or so repertoires, and around 11 million of these chains were shared by at least two donors. Raw reads were error-corrected and collapsed into unique sequences with a nearest-neighbor algorithm that merged closely related sequences to remove PCR and sequencing errors. V, D and J gene segments were assigned by aligning CDR3 sequences to IMGT reference sequences. Each retained sequence needed at least a six-nucleotide match to both a V gene segment and a J gene segment. Rearrangements were classified as productive when the CDR3 lacked stop codons and remained in frame with V and J, and all other rearrangements were classified as non-productive. Following IMGT convention, CDR3 was defined as the stretch from the second conserved V-encoded cysteine up to the conserved J-encoded phenylalanine. Sequences without an unambiguous match to a single V gene segment were excluded from the earlier analysis of 500 to 700 of the donors. An earlier analysis of around 600 of the donors classified V segments as functional when productive rearrangements were above 56.7% and as segregating when the standard deviation between donors was above 5%. A statistical classification framework was developed to diagnose cytomegalovirus status using the catalog of TCR beta chain sequences. In a later analysis, V and J genes were assigned by comparing TCR nucleotide sequences against IMGT/GENE-DB human TR gene sequences. Using the TCRdist pipeline, a later analysis assigned CDR3 sequences along with most-parsimonious VDJ recombination scenarios. In a later analysis, each TCR beta chain was defined by its CDR3 amino acid sequence together with its V-gene family, and reads lacking a unique V-gene family were excluded. In a later analysis, around 650 highly shared, low-generation-probability nucleotide sequences were removed to address suspected cross-contamination and a sequencing artifact. In a later analysis, a clonal expansion index for each public chain was calculated from normalized within-repertoire ranks of inferred template counts. A later analysis computed generation probabilities with a VDJ recombination model fitted to out-of-frame rearrangements, and checked the results against IGoR. In a later analysis, TCR-TCR, TCR-HLA and TCR-CMV co-occurrence was scored with hypergeometric tests, and a repertoire-size bias correction was applied to TCR pairs. A later analysis estimated false discovery rates by permuting HLA or CMV assignments 20 times. A later analysis grouped co-occurring TCRs with DBSCAN, adding TCRdist sequence similarity when clustering within HLA-allele-positive subsets. Repertoires with fewer than 30,000 or more than 120,000 public chains, plus five repertoires with anomalous nucleotide sharing, were excluded from co-occurrence clustering. Drawn from immuneACCESS, this table holds only the in-frame rearrangements with V and J called that TCRdb kept. Clones are partly lost; checked studies trace under half to an unresolved V gene and leave the rest unexplained. The DNA gave D and trimming, while V, J and clone size come from that table. This sample's table lists about 33,000 clones. In total, the top ten clones hold around 4.8% of the sample.

Paper-wide results and their limitations: Specific HLA alleles were associated with 16,951 TCR beta sequences at a false discovery rate of 0.05 in a later analysis. In vitro tests confirmed that a few of the cytomegalovirus-associated TCR beta chains recognize cytomegalovirus antigens. Sequencing depth was assumed to be roughly uniform across donors in the presence/absence analyses, though that assumption may not hold. For the cohort, immune exposure information was limited to CMV serostatus. Compared with equally common non-associated chains, HLA-associated TCR beta chains in a later analysis were more clonally expanded and had lower generation probabilities. The sequencing pipeline was judged likely to have produced a cluster of highly shared sequence variants as a technical artifact. Some IMGT-functional V segments, including TRBV6-2 and TRBV6-3, could not be told apart with the 87-base-pair reads, so those segments were excluded. When HLA alleles, especially DR and DQ, strongly co-occurred, TCR associations were difficult to assign to individual alleles. The authors suggested that the approach could potentially be generalized to other disease states and immunological phenotypes. Correlated functional status among segregating V segments might be attributable to linkage disequilibrium, but an unknown experimental factor could not be ruled out. A later analysis found that most CMV-associated TCR beta chains appeared HLA-restricted, with HLA associations seemingly driven largely by CMV exposure. In a later analysis, several top co-occurrence clusters were reported to appear linked to parvovirus B19, influenza, CMV and Epstein-Barr virus. Because counts were too low, around 18 rarely observed V segments, including chromosome 9 orphons, were left out of the earlier analysis of approximately 500 of the donors. Across donors, most TCR sequences were observed very rarely, whereas some public TCRs were present in many individuals. In a later genetic analysis, fewer N-insertions in productive TCRs were reported among donors in an Asian-associated ancestry cluster than the roughly 700-donor mean. V-gene and J-gene trimming of TCR beta chains was associated with a missense DCLRE1C variant in a later genetic analysis, and the association was replicated in an independent cohort. HLA typing was unavailable for some donors at each locus, so association tests used only the typed subset. A total of around 150 TCR beta chains were listed by the study as associated with cytomegalovirus. In both the original and validation cohorts, the classifier was reported to diagnose cytomegalovirus status with high specificity and sensitivity. In this cohort, only TCR beta chains were sequenced, and detectable features were limited by the absence of alpha or paired-chain data. In an earlier analysis of approximately 600 of the donors, most TCR beta V segments were observed in productive rearrangements about 87% or about 30% of the time, broadly matching IMGT annotations. According to a later analysis, TCR association rates differed among HLA loci, with DRB1 alleles showing the most associated TCRs and HLA-C alleles showing the fewest. A further reported finding was that TCR beta sequences accurately predicted the HLA-A and HLA-B alleles for most subjects in the first cohort.

Here the chain combines TRBV7-9 and TRBJ1-1; confidence is insufficient to name the D gene. This clonotype originated in a woman aged 40 to 50 in good health and CMV-seropositive. Input material: PBMCs. For the CDR3, the sequence is CASSLGYNTEAFF. The nucleotide sequence is given as TGTGCCAGCAGCTTAGGCTATAACACTGAAGCTTTCTTT.